Each of the 20 T cell receptor beta chains below was sequenced from the same sample in a study of Ad26.COV2.S vaccination and SARS-CoV-2 variants. Only in-frame clones appear in the TCRdb table, and some are missing; sequencing was by immunoSEQ multiplex PCR. The sample contains about 350,000 clones, 70% to 90% of which appear only once. As to treatment: roughly 18 received Ad26.COV2.S at low or high dose, single or two shots; 5 received placebo; per-sample allocation not given. Samples were taken on day 63 after the first vaccine or placebo injection. Sequenced here: peripheral blood, sampled in a trial of Ad26.COV2.S vaccine versus placebo. These TCRs come from a person between 18 and 60 years old who received the Ad26.COV2.S COVID-19 vaccine or a placebo.

This chain joins TRBV7-2 and TRBJ2-7; TRBD2 aligns across 8 bases. Per germline, CDR1 SGHTA and CDR2 FQGNSA. Losses at the gene ends were 5 bases for V and 3 bases for J; bases not matched to a gene: 6. The CDR3 totals 14 residues. As DNA, the CDR3 is TGTGCCAGCAGCCCTAGCGGGCCGCTCTACGAGCAGTACTTC. Translating it yields CASSPSGPLYEQYF.

This clone was found a few times. Other nucleotide sequences in the sample specify the same CDR3. V and J are TRBV5-1 and TRBJ2-7, with 8 bases aligning to TRBD1. This CDR3 has 13 residues. The junction had 4 bases not matched to a gene; V was cut back by 4 bases and J by 4 bases. Germline CDR1 SGHRS, CDR2 YFSETQ. The CDR3 DNA reads TGCGCCAGCAGCCCGCAGGGGGCGTACGAGCAGTACTTC. Its protein is CASSPQGAYEQYF.

This clone was seen once. This chain links TRBV7-2 with TRBJ1-3; D gene ambiguous. Germline CDR1 and CDR2: SGHTA and FQGNSA. The CDR3 extends over 13 amino acids. V was shortened by 5 bases and J by 2 bases, with 7 bases between the two germline ends. The CDR3 is CASSPAAGNTIYF. The CDR3, as DNA: TGTGCCAGCAGCCCCGCTGCTGGAAACACCATATATTTT.

V is TRBV29-1 and J is TRBJ1-2; no clear D gene. Trimming took 4 bases from V and 4 from J, leaving 10 bases between them. In germline, CDR1 is SQVTM, CDR2 ANQGSEA. The CDR3 runs to 12 residues. For the CDR3, the DNA is TGCAGCGTTGGGACCTATGTCTATGGCTACACCTTC. Its protein is CSVGTYVYGYTF.

This chain joins TRBV12-3 or TRBV12-4 and TRBJ2-5; 7 bases map to TRBD1. The CDR3 spans 13 residues. V shed 6 bases, J shed 3 bases, and the junction held 4 bases outside the gene matches. CDR3 amino acids: CASSHRGEETQYF. The CDR3 DNA is TGTGCCAGCAGCCACAGGGGAGAAGAGACCCAGTACTTC.

The rearrangement joins TRBV19 to TRBJ1-2, with TRBD1 matching over 9 bases. CDR1 is LNHDA and CDR2 is SQIVND in the germline V gene (reference sequence). This CDR3 has 15 amino acids. The V and J ends lost 5 bases and 4 bases, in that order; junction bases with no gene match: 8. CDR3 nucleotides: TGTGCCAGTAGTGACCGGGACAGGGTGGTCTATGGCTACACCTTC. It encodes CASSDRDRVVYGYTF.

The rearrangement links TRBV2 to TRBJ2-2, with D perhaps matching TRBD1 or TRBD2 (5 bases each). Germline V CDR1 and CDR2: SNHLY, FYNNEI. The CDR3 length is 17 residues. With 3 bases removed from V and 7 bases from J, the gap between germline ends came to 21 bases. Here the CDR3 DNA reads TGTGCCAGCAGTGACGGAGCTGCGGGCTCCAGGGTCGGGGAGCTGTTTTTT. Protein product: CASSDGAAGSRVGELFF.

This clone turned up a few times. This chain uses TRBV7-8 with TRBJ1-3; D not resolved. Germline V gene data show CDR1 as SGHVS and CDR2 as FQNEAQ. Trimming left V 2 bases short and J 0 bases short, with 14 bases between. This CDR3 has 17 amino acids. The CDR3 loop is CASSLRPGRNSGNTIYF. In DNA, the CDR3 is TGTGCCAGCAGCTTAAGGCCCGGAAGAAACTCTGGAAACACCATATATTTT.

On this clone itself: Within the sample, other DNA sequences also encode this same CDR3. J is TRBJ2-1 and V is TRBV24-1; 11 bases are shared with TRBD2. The CDR3 runs to 13 residues. V shed 7 bases, J shed 7 bases, and the junction held 2 bases outside the gene matches. Germline V gives CDR1 KGHDR, CDR2 SFDVKD. CDR3 residues: CATRLAGDNEQFF. CDR3 coding DNA: TGTGCCACCAGACTAGCGGGAGATAATGAGCAGTTCTTC.

This clone has only a few counts. The CDR3 is CAIVAGSYEQYF. The CDR3 nucleotides read TGTGCCATCGTGGCGGGCTCCTACGAGCAGTACTTC. The chain employs TRBV30 and TRBJ2-7; tentatively, D is TRBD2 (5 bases). Per the germline V gene, CDR1 is GTSNPN and CDR2 is SVGIG (reference sequence). The CDR3 runs to 12 residues. V was cut by 8 bases and J by 0 bases, with 11 bases left in between.

This chain uses TRBV3-1 (or the pseudogene TRBV3-2) with TRBJ1-2; 8 bases fit TRBD1. The CDR3 has 17 amino acids. With 5 bases clipped from V and 8 bases from J, the junction kept 19 bases outside the gene matches. Germline assignment: CDR1 LGHDT and CDR2 YNNKEL (reference sequence). This chain's CDR3 is CASSFNSPGQGGRGYTF. CDR3 in DNA: TGTGCCAGCAGCTTTAATTCTCCAGGACAGGGTGGGCGAGGCTACACCTTC.

This clone was seen a handful of times. The rearrangement links TRBV18 to TRBJ2-3; the match to TRBD2 covers 9 bases. With 3 bases clipped from V and 4 bases from J, the junction kept 5 bases outside the gene matches. Germline V lookup: CDR1 KGHSH, CDR2 LQKENI. This CDR3 is 15 amino acids long. The CDR3 bases are TGTGCCAGCTCACCCTGGACTAGCGAGGCAGATACGCAGTATTTT. It translates to CASSPWTSEADTQYF.

The chain is built from TRBV9 and TRBJ2-1, with 7 bases matching TRBD2. V lost 4 bases to trimming and J lost 15 bases; unmatched junction nucleotides: 13. Germline assignment: CDR1 SGDLS and CDR2 YYNGEE. This CDR3 is 13 amino acids long. This chain's CDR3 is CASSPSDLAGWFF. The CDR3 DNA reads TGTGCCAGCAGCCCTTCCGACTTAGCGGGTTGGTTCTTC.

This chain uses TRBV5-5 with TRBJ2-7; TRBD2 might be the D (6 bases). CDR1 and CDR2 from the germline V gene are SGHKS and YYEKEE (reference sequence). The CDR3 runs to 14 residues. The V gene lost 2 bases and the J gene lost 2 bases, with 11 bases spanning the gap. The CDR3 region has the DNA TGTGCCAGCAGCTTTTGGGGGGATACCTACGAGCAGTACTTC. It translates to CASSFWGDTYEQYF.

This clone was counted only a few times. CDR3 in amino acids: CASSLTWRDYSYEQYF. The DNA for the CDR3 is TGTGCCAGCAGCCTTACCTGGCGGGACTACTCCTACGAGCAGTACTTC. This rearrangement joins TRBV3-1 (or the pseudogene TRBV3-2) to TRBJ2-7; TRBD2 matches 7 bases. V dropped 4 bases and J dropped 0; count of bases not matched to a gene: 9. Germline V gene data show CDR1 as LGHDT and CDR2 as YNNKEL (reference sequence). The CDR3 sequence is 16 residues long.

This sequence joins TRBV7-9 and TRBJ2-1; 8 bases fit TRBD1. Germline V gene lookup returns CDR1 SEHNR and CDR2 FQNEAQ (reference sequence). The CDR3 consists of 11 residues. The ends lost 6 bases at V and 15 bases at J; junction bases unmatched: 7. This CDR3 reads CASREGQAPFF. The CDR3 region has the DNA TGTGCCAGCAGGGAGGGACAGGCCCCGTTCTTC.

The rearrangement uses TRBV19 and TRBJ1-4; D might be TRBD1 (6 bases). Looked up from germline, CDR1 is LNHDA and CDR2 is SQIVND (reference sequence). The germline V and J ends were trimmed by 7 bases and 0 bases, with 12 bases remaining between them. The CDR3 is 15 residues long. This CDR3 reads CASKTGTATNEKLFF. DNA of the CDR3: TGTGCCAGTAAGACAGGAACCGCAACTAATGAAAAACTGTTTTTT. The full variable domain, rest sourced from reference TRBV19 and TRBJ1-4, is DGGITQSPKYLFRKEGQNVTLSCEQNLNHDAMYWYRQDPGQGLRLIYYSQIVNDFQKGDIAEGYSVSREKKESFPLTVTSAQKNPTAFYLCASKTGTATNEKLFFGSGTQLSVL.

The V call is TRBV28, the J call TRBJ1-1; D might be TRBD1 (5 bases). Trimming cost V 2 bases and J 5 bases, with 15 bases left between them. The CDR3 extends over 15 amino acids. The germline gives CDR1 MDHEN, CDR2 SYDVKM. This CDR3 reads CASSLRWPGGTEAFF. The CDR3 nucleotides read TGTGCCAGCAGTTTAAGGTGGCCTGGGGGGACTGAAGCTTTCTTT.

This chain connects TRBV9 to TRBJ1-6; no reliable D call. Germline V lookup: CDR1 SGDLS, CDR2 YYNGEE. V was cut by 7 bases and J by 9 bases, with 8 bases left in between. CDR3 size: 11 residues. The CDR3 coding sequence is TGTGCCAGCGGACTTTCTTCACCCCTCCACTTT. This encodes CASGLSSPLHF.

The chain joins TRBV10-2 to TRBJ2-1, with 9 bases matching TRBD1. Trimming removed 5 bases from V and 7 bases from J; junction bases left unmatched: 3. The CDR3 is made up of 13 amino acids. Germline CDR1 and CDR2: WSHSY and SAAADI. The CDR3 loop is CASSTGGWNEQFF. CDR3 bases: TGCGCCAGCAGTACAGGGGGCTGGAATGAGCAGTTCTTC.